The 13 T cell receptor beta chains below all came from one sample that was sequenced in a study of cytotoxic CD8 clonotypes in ibrutinib-treated CLL. Sequencing used immunoSEQ multiplex PCR; TCRdb keeps in-frame clones, though not all of them. The sample contains 150,000 to 200,000 clones, over 65% of which appear only once. Sample: PBMCs, taken after 12 months of ibrutinib treatment. The source is a human donor with chronic lymphocytic leukemia.

The chain couples TRBV7-8 to TRBJ2-1, with a weak D call TRBD1 (6 bases). The CDR3 is 14 amino acids. Germline CDR1 is SGHVS and CDR2 is FQNEAQ. The V and J ends lost 4 bases and 4 bases respectively, with 11 bases between them. This chain's CDR3 is CASSSIQGYNEQFF. The CDR3 coding sequence is TGTGCCAGCAGCTCGATACAGGGTTACAATGAGCAGTTCTTC.

This clone appeared a few times. V is TRBV18 and J is TRBJ1-1; D gene unclear. Per the germline V gene, CDR1 is KGHSH and CDR2 is LQKENI. The CDR3 totals 14 residues. The V end lost 6 bases, the J end lost 0 bases, and 11 bases lay between the germline ends. CDR3 in amino acids: CASSSGPVNTEAFF. CDR3 DNA sequence: TGTGCCAGCTCTTCCGGACCGGTGAACACTGAAGCTTTCTTT.

This clone was counted once. This rearrangement joins TRBV18 to TRBJ2-1; no firm D call. V lost 5 bases to trimming and J lost 9 bases, with 14 bases between them. Germline loops: CDR1 KGHSH, CDR2 LQKENI. The CDR3 loop spans 13 amino acids. CDR3 region: CASSNPQSSEQFF. The CDR3 nucleotides are TGTGCCAGCTCAAATCCCCAAAGTTCTGAGCAGTTCTTC.

This clone was recorded once. The V gene is TRBV19, the J gene TRBJ1-1; 9 bases are shared with TRBD1. The trim removed 5 bases at V and 7 bases at J, leaving 11 bases unmatched. This CDR3 is built from 15 residues. Germline lookup yields CDR1 LNHDA and CDR2 SQIVND (reference sequence). In DNA form, the CDR3 reads TGTGCCAGTAGTGAACAGGGGGCGCGCACAAGTGAAGCTTTCTTT. This encodes CASSEQGARTSEAFF.

The chain employs TRBV6-5 and TRBJ1-5; D gene ambiguous. Trimming removed 6 bases at V and 5 bases at J, with 11 bases between. CDR3 length: 13 amino acids. Looked up from germline, CDR1 is MNHEY and CDR2 is SVGAGI. The CDR3 sequence: CASRLGRDQPQHF. CDR3 nucleotide sequence: TGTGCCAGCAGACTAGGACGAGATCAGCCCCAGCATTTT.

V gene TRBV11-2 combines with J gene TRBJ2-3; no reliable D call. Germline values: CDR1 SGHAT, CDR2 FQNNGV. CDR3 length: 14 amino acids. With 3 bases removed from V and 3 bases from J, the gap between germline ends came to 10 bases. CDR3 DNA sequence: TGTGCCAGCAGCTTGATTCACCCTACAGATACGCAGTATTTT. This encodes CASSLIHPTDTQYF.

This rearrangement joins TRBV4-2 to TRBJ1-2, with D tentatively TRBD1 (5 bases). The CDR3 is 15 amino acids. CDR1 is LGHNA, CDR2 YNFKEQ, per germline. Trimming took 6 bases from V and 3 from J, leaving 17 bases between them. CDR3 in DNA: TGTGCCAGCAGACTATTGCCGGGCAGGGACTATGGCTACACCTTC. Translation: CASRLLPGRDYGYTF.

The chain combines TRBV7-6 with TRBJ2-5; D gene ambiguous. The V and J ends lost 3 bases and 5 bases respectively, with 7 bases between them. In germline, CDR1 is SGHVS, CDR2 FNYEAQ. The length of the CDR3 is 12 residues. CDR3 sequence (DNA): TGTGCCAGCAGCTTGGGGTTGGAGACCCAGTACTTC. It specifies CASSLGLETQYF.

This sequence joins TRBV28 and TRBJ1-2, with D perhaps matching TRBD1 (5 bases). CDR3 length: 12 residues. Trimming stripped 6 bases from V and 4 bases from J, with 9 bases between. CDR1 and CDR2 from the germline V gene are MDHEN and SYDVKM. DNA for the CDR3: TGTGCCAGCAGCAGGGTCATCTATGGCTACACCTTC. As protein: CASSRVIYGYTF.

This rearrangement joins TRBV5-5 to TRBJ1-3; 10 bases fit TRBD1. The length of the CDR3 is 15 residues. Per the germline V gene, CDR1 is SGHKS and CDR2 is YYEKEE (reference sequence). V dropped 4 bases and J dropped 2; count of bases not matched to a gene: 3. The CDR3 reads CASSSGQGAGNTIYF. The CDR3 nucleotides read TGTGCCAGCAGCAGCGGACAGGGGGCTGGAAACACCATATATTTT.

The chain links TRBV30 to TRBJ1-6; the D gene is possibly TRBD1 (5 bases). Trimming pared 5 bases from V and 7 bases from J, leaving 18 bases between. The CDR3 runs to 15 residues. CDR1 and CDR2 from the germline V gene are GTSNPN and SVGIG (reference sequence). CDR3 DNA: TGTGCCTGGGGTCCGAGGGGCGCGGGGAATTCACCCCTCCACTTT. Its translation: CAWGPRGAGNSPLHF.

This clone was seen a single time. This chain links TRBV5-1 with TRBJ2-3; D uncertain. V lost 5 bases, J lost 0 bases, and 7 bases lay in between. The CDR3 has 13 amino acids. Germline assignment: CDR1 SGHRS and CDR2 YFSETQ. The CDR3 reads CASSGASTDTQYF. The CDR3 region has the DNA TGCGCCAGCAGTGGAGCGAGCACAGATACGCAGTATTTT.

This clone occurred once. The V gene is TRBV4-1, the J gene TRBJ2-2, with D maybe TRBD1 (6 bases). The CDR3 sequence is 15 residues long. Germline assignment: CDR1 MGHRA and CDR2 YSYEKL. V was cut by 2 bases and J by 0 bases, with 7 bases left in between. In DNA, the CDR3 is TGCGCCAGCAGCCAAAACAGGGCGAACACCGGGGAGCTGTTTTTT. Encoded protein: CASSQNRANTGELFF.